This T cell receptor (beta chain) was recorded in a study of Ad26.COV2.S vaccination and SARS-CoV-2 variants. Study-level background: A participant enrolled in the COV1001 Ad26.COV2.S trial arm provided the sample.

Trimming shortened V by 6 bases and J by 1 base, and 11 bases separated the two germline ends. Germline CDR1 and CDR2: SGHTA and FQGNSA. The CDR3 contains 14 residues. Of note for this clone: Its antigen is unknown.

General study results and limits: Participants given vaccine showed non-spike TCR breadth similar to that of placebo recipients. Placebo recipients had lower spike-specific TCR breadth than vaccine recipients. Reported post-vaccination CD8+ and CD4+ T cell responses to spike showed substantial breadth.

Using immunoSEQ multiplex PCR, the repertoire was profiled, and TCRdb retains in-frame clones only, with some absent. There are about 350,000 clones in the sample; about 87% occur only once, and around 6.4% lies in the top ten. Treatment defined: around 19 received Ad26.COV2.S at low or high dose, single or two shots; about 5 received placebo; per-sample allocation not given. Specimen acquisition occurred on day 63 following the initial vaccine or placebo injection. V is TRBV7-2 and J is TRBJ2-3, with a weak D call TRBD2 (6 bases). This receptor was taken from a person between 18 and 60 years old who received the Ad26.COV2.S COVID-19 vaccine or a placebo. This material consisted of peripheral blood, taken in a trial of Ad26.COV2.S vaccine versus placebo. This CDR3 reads CASRMGGGTDTQYF. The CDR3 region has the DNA TGTGCCAGCAGGATGGGCGGGGGCACAGATACGCAGTATTTT.